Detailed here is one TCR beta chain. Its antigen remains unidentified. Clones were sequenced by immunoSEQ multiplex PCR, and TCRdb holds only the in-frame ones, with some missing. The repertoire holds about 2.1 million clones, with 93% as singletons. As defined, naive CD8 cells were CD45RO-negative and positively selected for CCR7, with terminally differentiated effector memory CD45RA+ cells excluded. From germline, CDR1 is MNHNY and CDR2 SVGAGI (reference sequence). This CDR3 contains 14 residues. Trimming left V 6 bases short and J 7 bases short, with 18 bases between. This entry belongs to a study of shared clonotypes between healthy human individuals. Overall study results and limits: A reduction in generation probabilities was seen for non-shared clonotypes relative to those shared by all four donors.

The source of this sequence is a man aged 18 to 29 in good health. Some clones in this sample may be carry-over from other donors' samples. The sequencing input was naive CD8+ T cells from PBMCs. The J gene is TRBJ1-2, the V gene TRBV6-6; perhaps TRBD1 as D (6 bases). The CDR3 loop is CASRSMGGAGGYTF. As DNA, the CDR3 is TGTGCCAGCAGATCGATGGGGGGCGCCGGTGGCTACACCTTC.